Each of the 27 T cell receptor beta chains below was sequenced from the same sample in a study of T cell responses to AZD1222 COVID-19 vaccine. Sequencing was performed with immunoSEQ multiplex PCR; in TCRdb, only in-frame clones are kept and a portion is missing. Counted here are approximately 67,000 clones, about four fifths occurring once; the ten biggest clones make up about 6.3%. Sequenced here: peripheral blood, sampled 28 days after the second AZD1222 dose. These receptors were collected from an adult who received the AZD1222 COVID-19 vaccine.

This clone was seen once. V is TRBV30 and J is TRBJ2-7; 8 bases are a match to TRBD2. Germline V lookup: CDR1 GTSNPN, CDR2 SVGIG (reference sequence). V was pared by 8 bases and J by 0 bases, with 9 bases of the junction left unmatched. The CDR3 totals 14 residues. The CDR3, as DNA: TGTGCCCGGGGGGGGGTTTGGGGCTCCTACGAGCAGTACTTC. Its translation: CARGGVWGSYEQYF.

The chain uses TRBV4-3 and TRBJ1-5; TRBD1 aligns across 7 bases. The ends lost 5 bases at V and 1 base at J; junction bases unmatched: 5. This CDR3 spans 15 amino acids. The V gene's germline CDR1 is LGHNA and CDR2 YSLEER. The CDR3 loop is CASSMNRGSNQPQHF. CDR3 nucleotides: TGCGCCAGCAGCATGAACAGGGGAAGCAATCAGCCCCAGCATTTT.

This clone has more than one count but fewer than ten. The CDR3 is CASLGGAADTQYF. CDR3 in DNA: TGTGCCAGCCTTGGGGGAGCGGCAGATACGCAGTATTTT. The V gene is TRBV2, the J gene TRBJ2-3; possibly TRBD1 or TRBD2 for D (5 bases each). Per the germline V gene, CDR1 is SNHLY and CDR2 is FYNNEI. The CDR3 extends over 13 amino acids. Trimming took off 8 bases at V and 4 bases at J, with 13 bases between the two ends.

The chain recombines TRBV11-2 with TRBJ2-5; D uncertain. In germline, CDR1 is SGHAT, CDR2 FQNNGV. The ends were cut back, 5 bases at V and 3 bases at J, with 7 bases in the middle. The CDR3 totals 12 residues. CDR3 residues: CASSRNKETQYF. The CDR3 region has the DNA TGTGCCAGCAGCCGGAACAAAGAGACCCAGTACTTC. The full variable domain, its missing parts supplied by reference TRBV11-2 and TRBJ2-5, is EAGVAQSPRYKIIEKRQSVAFWCNPISGHATLYWYQQILGQGPKLLIQFQNNGVVDDSQLPKDRFSAERLKGVDSTLKIQPAKLEDSAVYLCASSRNKETQYFGPGTRLLVL.

The rearrangement uses TRBV18 and TRBJ2-7; 7 nucleotides match TRBD1. V gave up 6 bases and J gave up 2 bases; unmatched junction bases: 4. There are 13 residues in the CDR3. Germline CDR1 KGHSH, CDR2 LQKENI. The CDR3 DNA sequence: TGTGCCAGCTCTGCCGACAGGGCCTACGAGCAGTACTTC. It is translated as CASSADRAYEQYF.

V and J are TRBV28 and TRBJ1-2, with D unclear. Deletions cut 4 bases from V and 0 bases from J, with 6 bases between. Germline V gene sequence: CDR1 MDHEN, CDR2 SYDVKM. The CDR3 loop spans 13 amino acids. The CDR3 DNA reads TGTGCCAGCAGTTACGGACCTAACTATGGCTACACCTTC. Translation: CASSYGPNYGYTF.

Only a few counts were recorded for this clone. The rearrangement links TRBV30 to TRBJ2-3, with a weak D call TRBD1 (6 bases). The germline CDR1 and CDR2 sequences are GTSNPN and SVGIG (reference sequence). Trimming took off 3 bases at V and 2 bases at J, with 15 bases between the two ends. The CDR3 consists of 15 residues. The CDR3 region is CAWSLGQSSTDTQYF. The CDR3 coding sequence is TGTGCCTGGAGCCTAGGACAGTCATCCACAGATACGCAGTATTTT.

The CDR3 DNA follows: TGTGCCAGCAGTTCGGGGGCCACAGGTGCCATATATTTT. Its protein product is CASSSGATGAIYF. The genes are TRBV28 and TRBJ1-3, with D perhaps TRBD1 (6 bases). CDR1 MDHEN and CDR2 SYDVKM come from the germline V gene. This CDR3 spans 13 amino acids. V was shortened by 4 bases and J by 11 bases, with 15 bases between the two germline ends.

The rearrangement uses TRBV30 and TRBJ1-3; possible D gene TRBD1, 5 bases. Deletions cut 0 bases from V and 0 bases from J, with 9 bases between. The CDR3 loop spans 15 amino acids. In germline, CDR1 is GTSNPN, CDR2 SVGIG (reference sequence). DNA for the CDR3: TGTGCCTGGAGTGTTGGGGGATACTCTGGAAACACCATATATTTT. Translating gives CAWSVGGYSGNTIYF.

The rearrangement joins TRBV7-8 to TRBJ2-3; a possible D gene is TRBD1 (6 bases). Germline V gene lookup returns CDR1 SGHVS and CDR2 FQNEAQ. Trimming left V 4 bases short and J 2 bases short, with 25 bases between. This CDR3 spans 19 amino acids. The CDR3 reads CASSWSYRAVFASTDTQYF. The CDR3 coding sequence is TGTGCCAGCAGCTGGTCGTACAGGGCGGTTTTTGCCTCCACAGATACGCAGTATTTT.

This clone was recorded a few times. This chain links TRBV28 with TRBJ1-1, with a tentative D call TRBD1 (6 bases). The CDR3 has 14 residues. Looked up from germline, CDR1 is MDHEN and CDR2 is SYDVKM. Trimming took off 6 bases at V and 3 bases at J, with 14 bases between the two ends. CDR3 region: CASSPGTSYTEAFF. CDR3 DNA: TGTGCCAGCAGCCCCGGGACATCGTACACTGAAGCTTTCTTT.

The rearrangement links TRBV7-8 to TRBJ2-7; maybe TRBD2 (6 bases). The CDR3 has 17 amino acids. In germline, CDR1 is SGHVS, CDR2 FQNEAQ. The V end was cut by 1 base, the J end by 5 bases, with 21 bases between. The CDR3 DNA reads TGTGCCAGCAGCTTAGGGTTCGTCCCAACGGGGAGGAACGAGCAGTACTTC. Translated, it gives CASSLGFVPTGRNEQYF.

The genes are TRBV19 and TRBJ2-5; D is perhaps TRBD2 (5 bases). This CDR3 has 13 amino acids. V was clipped by 3 bases and J by 1 base, with 6 bases between them. The germline V gene has CDR1 LNHDA and CDR2 SQIVND (reference sequence). In DNA, the CDR3 is TGTGCCAGTAGTATGGAGGTCCAAGAGACCCAGTACTTC. Translation: CASSMEVQETQYF.

CDR3 in DNA: TGTGCCAGCAGCCAAGAGGGTGAGGCAGATACGCAGTATTTT. As protein: CASSQEGEADTQYF. The genes are TRBV3-1 (or the pseudogene TRBV3-2) and TRBJ2-3; D gene uncertain. The CDR3 has 14 amino acids. Germline V gives CDR1 LGHDT, CDR2 YNNKEL (reference sequence). The V gene lost 0 bases and the J gene lost 4 bases, with 8 bases spanning the gap.

This chain uses TRBV5-1 with TRBJ1-2; tentative D call: TRBD1 (6 bases). Trimming removed 4 bases from V and 7 bases from J, with 29 bases in between. Germline V lookup: CDR1 SGHRS, CDR2 YFSETQ. The CDR3 has 18 residues. Here the CDR3 DNA reads TGCGCCAGCAGCCTGGCCCTCGGGGGGCGAAGAAGTCGGGGTGGCTACACCTTC. Translation gives CASSLALGGRRSRGGYTF.

The chain links TRBV4-2 to TRBJ1-5; no reliable D call. This CDR3 comprises 12 residues. Trimming left V 1 base short and J 4 bases short, with 2 bases between. Germline assignment: CDR1 LGHNA and CDR2 YNFKEQ. The CDR3: CASSQVNQPQHF. CDR3 sequence (DNA): TGTGCCAGCAGCCAAGTAAATCAGCCCCAGCATTTT.

V usage is TRBV2 and J usage is TRBJ1-5, with TRBD1 as a possible D gene (5 bases). CDR3 size: 16 residues. Trimming stripped 6 bases from V and 1 base from J, with 16 bases between. The V gene's germline CDR1 is SNHLY and CDR2 FYNNEI. The CDR3 sequence: CASSPQGSRSNQPQHF. The CDR3 nucleotides read TGTGCCAGCAGCCCCCAGGGCAGCCGGAGCAATCAGCCCCAGCATTTT. The full variable domain, rest sourced from reference TRBV2 and TRBJ1-5, is EPEVTQTPSHQVTQMGQEVILRCVPISNHLYFYWYRQILGQKVEFLVSFYNNEISEKSEIFDDQFSVERPDGSNFTLKIRSTKLEDSAMYFCASSPQGSRSNQPQHFGDGTRLSIL.

This chain connects TRBV19 to TRBJ1-2, with 7 positions matching TRBD1. The CDR3 length is 14 residues. Unmatched junction bases numbered 4, after V lost 4 bases and J lost 2 bases. Germline loops: CDR1 LNHDA, CDR2 SQIVND (reference sequence). CDR3 loop: CASSSRDRNYGYTF. CDR3 in DNA: TGTGCCAGTAGTAGCCGGGACAGAAACTATGGCTACACCTTC.

The chain uses TRBV18 and TRBJ1-5; TRBD1 agrees at 11 bases. Losses at the gene ends were 6 bases for V and 6 bases for J; bases not matched to a gene: 16. Germline V CDR1 and CDR2: KGHSH, LQKENI. This CDR3 is built from 18 residues. CDR3 residues: CASSGQGARIGTGQPQHF. CDR3 sequence (DNA): TGTGCCAGCTCCGGACAGGGGGCGCGGATAGGTACGGGTCAGCCCCAGCATTTT.

The chain employs TRBV7-6 and TRBJ1-6, with 7 bases lining up with TRBD1. This CDR3 comprises 16 residues. With 5 bases clipped from V and 5 bases from J, the junction kept 9 bases outside the gene matches. CDR1 and CDR2 (germline): SGHVS, FNYEAQ. The CDR3 nucleotides read TGTGCCAGCAGCACCCGACAGGGTGTCAATAATTCACCCCTCCACTTT. Translation: CASSTRQGVNNSPLHF.

The chain uses TRBV5-1 and TRBJ2-7, with D perhaps TRBD1 (7 bases). Germline V CDR1 and CDR2: SGHRS, YFSETQ. V lost 4 bases to trimming and J lost 3 bases, with 14 bases between them. The CDR3 is 14 residues long. The CDR3 nucleotides are TGCGCCAGCAGCCAGGGGGGCGTCGGCTACGAGCAGTACTTC. This sequence encodes CASSQGGVGYEQYF.

This chain connects TRBV5-1 to TRBJ2-7, with 9 bases that match TRBD1. There are 16 residues in the CDR3. After removal of 1 base from V and 2 bases from J, the junction contained 7 bases not matched to a gene. Germline V gene lookup returns CDR1 SGHRS and CDR2 YFSETQ. The CDR3: CASSLYGTGTTYEQYF. CDR3 DNA sequence: TGCGCCAGCAGCTTGTATGGGACAGGGACTACCTACGAGCAGTACTTC. The entire variable domain, with the rest obtained from reference TRBV5-1 and TRBJ2-7, is as follows: KAGVTQTPRYLIKTRGQQVTLSCSPISGHRSVSWYQQTPGQGLQFLFEYFSETQRNKGNFPGRFSGRQFSNSRSEMNVSTLELGDSALYLCASSLYGTGTTYEQYFGPGTRLTVT.

The rearrangement links TRBV19 to TRBJ2-1, with D hard to call. This CDR3 has 12 amino acids. Trimming removed 6 bases from V and 6 bases from J, with 9 bases in between. The germline V gene has CDR1 LNHDA and CDR2 SQIVND (reference sequence). The DNA for the CDR3 is TGTGCCAGTAGCTCGTCTGGCAATGAGCAGTTCTTC. It translates to CASSSSGNEQFF.

The chain uses TRBV5-1 and TRBJ2-6, with 8 bases aligning to TRBD1. Germline V lookup: CDR1 SGHRS, CDR2 YFSETQ. CDR3 length equals 19 residues. V trimming: 3 bases; J trimming: 1 base; junction bases outside the gene matches: 12. For the CDR3, the DNA is TGCGCCAGCAGCTCGAGCGGGTCAGGGGGCGTTTCTGGGGCCAACGTCCTGACTTTC. Protein: CASSSSGSGGVSGANVLTF.

This clone came up a few times. This sequence joins TRBV6-5 and TRBJ1-2, with no clear D. Germline V gene sequence: CDR1 MNHEY, CDR2 SVGAGI. Trimming removed 3 bases at V and 7 bases at J, with 9 bases between. The CDR3 loop spans 12 amino acids. The CDR3 coding sequence is TGTGCCAGCAGTTATTATGGCCGTGGCTACACCTTC. Its translation: CASSYYGRGYTF.

V usage is TRBV9 and J usage is TRBJ2-2; 13 bases fit TRBD2. The CDR3 has 18 amino acids. Germline CDR1 reads SGDLS; CDR2 reads YYNGEE. With 0 bases clipped from V and 4 bases from J, the junction kept 6 bases outside the gene matches. CDR3 DNA: TGTGCCAGCAGCGTAGTAGTGGGGACTAGCGGGGCCACCGGGGAGCTGTTTTTT. As protein: CASSVVVGTSGATGELFF. Using reference TRBV9 and TRBJ2-2 for the parts outside the CDR3, the full variable domain is DSGVTQTPKHLITATGQRVTLRCSPRSGDLSVYWYQQSLDQGLQFLIQYYNGEERAKGNILERFSAQQFPDLHSELNLSSLELGDSALYFCASSVVVGTSGATGELFFGEGSRLTVL.

The chain uses TRBV6-6 and TRBJ2-3, with 12 bases matching TRBD2. The CDR3 totals 14 residues. CDR1 MNHNY and CDR2 SVGAGI come from the germline V gene (reference sequence). The J segment lost 6 bases and the V segment lost 7 bases, leaving 5 bases of the junction unmatched. Written as DNA, the CDR3 is TGTGCCAGCAACCTAGCGGGGGGGAGGGATACGCAGTATTTT. Translated: CASNLAGGRDTQYF.